This T cell receptor (beta chain) stems from a study of cytomegalovirus exposure and HLA in healthy donors. Germline-derived CDR1 and CDR2 are MDHEN and SYDVKM. Between the trimmed V and J ends, which lost 3 bases and 0 bases, there was a span of 11 bases. This CDR3 comprises 15 residues. Libraries were prepared by immunoSEQ multiplex PCR; TCRdb keeps only in-frame clonotypes and omits some of them. This table holds more than 110,000 clones, about 94% found once. This clonotype originated in a man aged 18 to 30 in good health and CMV-seropositive. The chain carries TRBV28 and TRBJ1-2; D gene ambiguous. Sequencing used PBMCs. CDR3: CASSFVSLANYGYTF. In nucleotides, the CDR3 is TGTGCCAGCAGTTTCGTTTCTTTAGCTAACTATGGCTACACCTTC.